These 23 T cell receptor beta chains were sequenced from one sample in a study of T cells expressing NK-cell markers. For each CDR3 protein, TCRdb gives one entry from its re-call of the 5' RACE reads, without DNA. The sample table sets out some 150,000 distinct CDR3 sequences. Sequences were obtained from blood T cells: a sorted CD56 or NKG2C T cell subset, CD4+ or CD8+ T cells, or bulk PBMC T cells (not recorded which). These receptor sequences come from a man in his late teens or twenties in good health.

CDR3: CASSFVGVGDIQYF. The rearrangement joins TRBV27 to TRBJ2-4. This CDR3 region has 14 residues. The germline V gene encodes CDR1 MNHEY and CDR2 SMNVEV (reference sequence).

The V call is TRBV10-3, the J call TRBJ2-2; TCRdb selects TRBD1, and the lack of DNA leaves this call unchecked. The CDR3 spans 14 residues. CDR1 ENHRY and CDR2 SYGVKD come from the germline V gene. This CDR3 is CAACGAGNTGELFF.

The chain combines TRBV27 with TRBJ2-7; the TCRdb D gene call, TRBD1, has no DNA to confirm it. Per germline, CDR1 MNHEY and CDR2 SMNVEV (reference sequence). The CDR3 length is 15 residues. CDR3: CASSSPSKLGHEQYF.

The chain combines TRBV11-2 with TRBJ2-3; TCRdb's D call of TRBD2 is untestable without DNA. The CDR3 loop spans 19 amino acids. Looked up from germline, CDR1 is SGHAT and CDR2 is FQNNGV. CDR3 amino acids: CASSFLVLAGDASTDTQYF. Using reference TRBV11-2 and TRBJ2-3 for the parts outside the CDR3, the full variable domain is EAGVAQSPRYKIIEKRQSVAFWCNPISGHATLYWYQQILGQGPKLLIQFQNNGVVDDSQLPKDRFSAERLKGVDSTLKIQPAKLEDSAVYLCASSFLVLAGDASTDTQYFGPGTRLTVL.

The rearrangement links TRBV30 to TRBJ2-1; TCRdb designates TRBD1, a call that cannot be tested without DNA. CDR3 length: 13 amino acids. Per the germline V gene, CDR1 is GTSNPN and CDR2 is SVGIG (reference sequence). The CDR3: CAWSPSAVSEEFF. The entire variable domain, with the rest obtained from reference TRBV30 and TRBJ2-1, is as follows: SQTIHQWPATLVQPVGSPLSLECTVEGTSNPNLYWYRQAAGRGLQLLFYSVGIGQISSEVPQNLSASRPQDRQFILSSKKLLLSDSGFYLCAWSPSAVSEEFFGPGTRLTVL.

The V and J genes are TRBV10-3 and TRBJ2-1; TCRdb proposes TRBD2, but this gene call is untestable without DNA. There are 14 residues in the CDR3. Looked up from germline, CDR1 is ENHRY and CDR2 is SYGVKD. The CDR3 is CAISEGTSGRFLFF.

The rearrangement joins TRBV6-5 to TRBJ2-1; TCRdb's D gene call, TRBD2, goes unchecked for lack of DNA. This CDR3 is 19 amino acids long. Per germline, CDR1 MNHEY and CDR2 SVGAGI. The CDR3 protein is CASSYKRTSGGGTYNEQFF.

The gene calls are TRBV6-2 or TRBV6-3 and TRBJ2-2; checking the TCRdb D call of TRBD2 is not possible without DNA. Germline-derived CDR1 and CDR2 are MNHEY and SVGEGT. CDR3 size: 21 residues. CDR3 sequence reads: CASSYKGYGGLAGVNTGELFF.

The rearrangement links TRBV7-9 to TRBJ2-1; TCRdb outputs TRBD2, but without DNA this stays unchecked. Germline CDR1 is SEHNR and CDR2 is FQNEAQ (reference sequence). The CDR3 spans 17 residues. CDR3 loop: CASSLYPSSGGNNEQFF.

CDR3: CASSLNPEVETQYF. The chain links TRBV7-9 to TRBJ2-5. The germline V gene encodes CDR1 SEHNR and CDR2 FQNEAQ (reference sequence). The CDR3 has 14 residues.

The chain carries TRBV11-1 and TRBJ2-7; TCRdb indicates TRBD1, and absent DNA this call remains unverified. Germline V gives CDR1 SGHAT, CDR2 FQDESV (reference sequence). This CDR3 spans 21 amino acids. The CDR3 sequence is CASSSTLGGTGGILTTYEQYF.

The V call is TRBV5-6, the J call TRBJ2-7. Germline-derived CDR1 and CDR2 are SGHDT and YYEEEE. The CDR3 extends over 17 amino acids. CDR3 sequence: CASSLKGAFLYQYEQYF.

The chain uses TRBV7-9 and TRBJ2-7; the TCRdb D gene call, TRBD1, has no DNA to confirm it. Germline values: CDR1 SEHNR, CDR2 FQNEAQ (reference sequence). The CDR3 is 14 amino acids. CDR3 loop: CASSDRDRGPEQYF. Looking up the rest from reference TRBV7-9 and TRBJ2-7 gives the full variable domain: DTGVSQNPRHKITKRGQNVTFRCDPISEHNRLYWYRQTLGQGPEFLTYFQNEAQLEKSRLLSDRFSAERPKGSFSTLEIQRTEQGDSAMYLCASSDRDRGPEQYFGPGTRLTVT.

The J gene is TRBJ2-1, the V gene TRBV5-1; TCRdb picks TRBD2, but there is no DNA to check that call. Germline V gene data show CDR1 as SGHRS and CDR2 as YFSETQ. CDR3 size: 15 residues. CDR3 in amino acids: CASSSTSGLRNEQFF.

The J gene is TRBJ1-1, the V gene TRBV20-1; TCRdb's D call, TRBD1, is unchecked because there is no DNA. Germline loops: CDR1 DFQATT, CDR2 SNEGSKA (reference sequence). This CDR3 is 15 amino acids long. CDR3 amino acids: CSASGPLAAVTEAFF.

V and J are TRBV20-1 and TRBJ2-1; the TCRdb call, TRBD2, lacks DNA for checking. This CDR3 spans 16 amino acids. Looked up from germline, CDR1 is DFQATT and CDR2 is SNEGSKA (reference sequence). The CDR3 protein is CSARDSGGRAGDEQFF.

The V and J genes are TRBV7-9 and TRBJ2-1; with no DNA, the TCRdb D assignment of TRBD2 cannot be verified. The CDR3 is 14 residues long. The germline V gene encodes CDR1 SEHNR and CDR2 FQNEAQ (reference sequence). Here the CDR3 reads CASTSLRIYNEQFF.

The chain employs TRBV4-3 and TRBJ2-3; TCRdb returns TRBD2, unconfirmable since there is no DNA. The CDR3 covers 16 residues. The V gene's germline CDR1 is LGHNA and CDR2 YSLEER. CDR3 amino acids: CASSLERRDGGDTQYF.

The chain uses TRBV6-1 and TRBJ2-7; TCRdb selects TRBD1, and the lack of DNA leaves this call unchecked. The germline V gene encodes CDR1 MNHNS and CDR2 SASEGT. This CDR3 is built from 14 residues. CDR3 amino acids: CASSPRIQPYEQYF.

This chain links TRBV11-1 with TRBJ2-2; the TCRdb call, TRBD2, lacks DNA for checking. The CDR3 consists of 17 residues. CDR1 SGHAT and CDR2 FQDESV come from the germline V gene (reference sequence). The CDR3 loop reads CARLAEGSGANTGELFF.

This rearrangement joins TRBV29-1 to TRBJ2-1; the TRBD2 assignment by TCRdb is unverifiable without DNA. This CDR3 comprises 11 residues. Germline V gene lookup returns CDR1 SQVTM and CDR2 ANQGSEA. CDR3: CSVDREGEQFF.

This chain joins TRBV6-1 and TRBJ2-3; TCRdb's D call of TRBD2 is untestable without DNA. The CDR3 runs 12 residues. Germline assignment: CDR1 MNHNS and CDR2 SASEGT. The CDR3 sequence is CAIAGVPTTQYF.

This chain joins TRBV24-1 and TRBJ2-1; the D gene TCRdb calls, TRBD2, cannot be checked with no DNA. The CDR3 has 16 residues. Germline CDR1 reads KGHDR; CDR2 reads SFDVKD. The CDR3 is CATSDGTSGDDNEQFF.